This entry features one T cell receptor (beta chain) sequence. The data belong to a study of blood T cell repertoires in COVID-19. Per the study methods: The authors estimated nucleated cell counts from reference gene primer amplification. Sequenced by immunoSEQ multiplex PCR; TCRdb stores in-frame clones only, minus some. For V, J and clone size, that table is used; D and trimming come from the DNA. The repertoire holds 100,000 to 150,000 clones, around 87% seen once, with more than 3.5% in the top ten. The CDR3 has 15 amino acids. Specimen: peripheral blood. This sequence originates from a woman aged 55 to 70 with acute or convalescent COVID-19. This chain links TRBV21-1 with TRBJ1-3; TRBD1 is the table's D call, not checked against the DNA. TRBV21-1 is recorded as a pseudogene. The CDR3 loop reads CASSKAGALGNTIYF. CDR3 coding DNA: TGTGCCAGCAGCAAAGCGGGGGCCCTCGGAAACACCATATATTTT.